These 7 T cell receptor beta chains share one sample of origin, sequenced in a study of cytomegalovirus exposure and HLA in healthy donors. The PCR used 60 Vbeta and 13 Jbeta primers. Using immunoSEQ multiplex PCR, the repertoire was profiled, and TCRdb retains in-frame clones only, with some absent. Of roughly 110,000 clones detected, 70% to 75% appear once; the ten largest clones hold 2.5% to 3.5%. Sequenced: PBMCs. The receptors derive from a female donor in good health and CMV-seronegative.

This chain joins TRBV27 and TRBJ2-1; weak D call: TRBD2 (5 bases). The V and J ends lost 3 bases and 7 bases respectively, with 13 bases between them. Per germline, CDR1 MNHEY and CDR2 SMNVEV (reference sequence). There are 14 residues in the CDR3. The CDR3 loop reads CASSLIALGNEQFF. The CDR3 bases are TGTGCCAGCAGTTTGATAGCGTTGGGGAATGAGCAGTTCTTC.

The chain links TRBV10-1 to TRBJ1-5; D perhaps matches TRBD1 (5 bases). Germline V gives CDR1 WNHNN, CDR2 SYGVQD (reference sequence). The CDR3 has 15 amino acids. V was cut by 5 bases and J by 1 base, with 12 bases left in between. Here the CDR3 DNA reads TGCGCCAGCAGTCGGCGGGGGGACAGCAATCAGCCCCAGCATTTT. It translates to CASSRRGDSNQPQHF.

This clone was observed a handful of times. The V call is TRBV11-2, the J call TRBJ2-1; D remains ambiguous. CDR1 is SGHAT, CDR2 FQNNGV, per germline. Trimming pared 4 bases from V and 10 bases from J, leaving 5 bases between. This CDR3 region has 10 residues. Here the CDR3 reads CASSYGEQFF. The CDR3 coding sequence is TGTGCCAGCAGCTACGGGGAGCAGTTCTTC. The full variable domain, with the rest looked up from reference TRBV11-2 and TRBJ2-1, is EAGVAQSPRYKIIEKRQSVAFWCNPISGHATLYWYQQILGQGPKLLIQFQNNGVVDDSQLPKDRFSAERLKGVDSTLKIQPAKLEDSAVYLCASSYGEQFFGPGTRLTVL.

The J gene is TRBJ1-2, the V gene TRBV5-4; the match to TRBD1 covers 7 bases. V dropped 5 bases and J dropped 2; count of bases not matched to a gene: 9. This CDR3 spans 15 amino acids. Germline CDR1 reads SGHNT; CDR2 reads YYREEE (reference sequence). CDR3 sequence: CASSHPDRTNYGYTF. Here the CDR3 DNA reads TGTGCCAGCAGTCACCCGGACAGGACCAACTATGGCTACACCTTC.

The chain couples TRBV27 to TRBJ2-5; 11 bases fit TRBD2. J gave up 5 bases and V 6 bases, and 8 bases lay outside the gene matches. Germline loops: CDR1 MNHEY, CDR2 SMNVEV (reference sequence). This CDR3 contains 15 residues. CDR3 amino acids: CASSHGTSGGETQYF. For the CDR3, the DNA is TGTGCCAGCAGCCACGGGACTAGCGGAGGGGAGACCCAGTACTTC.

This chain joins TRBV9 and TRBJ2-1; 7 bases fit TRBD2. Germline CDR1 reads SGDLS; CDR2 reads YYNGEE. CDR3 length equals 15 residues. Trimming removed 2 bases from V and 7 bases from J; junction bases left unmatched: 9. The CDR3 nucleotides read TGTGCCAGCAGCGTGGCCAGCGGGACGGGTAATGAGCAGTTCTTC. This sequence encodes CASSVASGTGNEQFF. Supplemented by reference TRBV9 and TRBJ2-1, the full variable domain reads DSGVTQTPKHLITATGQRVTLRCSPRSGDLSVYWYQQSLDQGLQFLIQYYNGEERAKGNILERFSAQQFPDLHSELNLSSLELGDSALYFCASSVASGTGNEQFFGPGTRLTVL.

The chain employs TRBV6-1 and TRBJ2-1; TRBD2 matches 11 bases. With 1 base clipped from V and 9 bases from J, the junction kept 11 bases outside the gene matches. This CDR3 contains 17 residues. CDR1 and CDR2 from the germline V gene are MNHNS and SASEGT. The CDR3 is CASSEGALLAGAGEQFF. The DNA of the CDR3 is TGTGCCAGCAGTGAAGGGGCGTTACTAGCGGGAGCCGGTGAGCAGTTCTTC.